This T cell receptor (beta chain) was identified in a study of breast tumors, draining lymph nodes, adjacent tissues. Study-wide points: Tumors had less TCR diversity than lymph nodes, more than nontumor tissue. Luminal-like breast cancer showed significantly greater tumor-nontumor repertoire similarity than basal-like breast cancer did.

TCRdb re-derived calls from the multiplex PCR reads in MiXCR, one entry per CDR3 protein. Of about 11,000 distinct CDR3 sequences in the sample, around 34% were seen once. This clonotype was seen ten or more times. Its antigen is not identified. The CDR3 loop spans 14 amino acids. Losses at the gene ends were 8 bases for V and 4 bases for J; bases not matched to a gene: 8. CDR1 and CDR2 (germline): MNHNS, SASEGT. The chain employs TRBV6-1 and TRBJ2-1; 7 bases match TRBD2. Sequences were obtained from breast tumor tissue. This sequence originates from a female donor with breast cancer. Some clones in this sample may be carry-over from other donors' samples. Written as DNA, the CDR3 is TGTGCCAGCGGGAGCGGGGAGGGGTACAATGAGCAGTTCTTC. This gives the protein CASGSGEGYNEQFF.